The 13 T cell receptor beta chains in this list originate from one sample, sequenced in a study of beta chain features in type 1 diabetes. The authors reverse transcribed all of the isolated RNA, so sequencing captured expressed TCRB transcripts. Data came from immunoSEQ multiplex PCR; TCRdb stores just in-frame clones and leaves some out. The data show under 950,000 clones, roughly 17% seen once. The sample consisted of naive CD4+ T cells from blood. The receptors originated from a woman aged 18-29 years in good health.

The chain recombines TRBV7-2 with TRBJ2-5; 10 nucleotides line up with TRBD2. Germline CDR1 is SGHTA and CDR2 is FQGNSA. Trimming removed 1 base from V and 4 bases from J; junction bases left unmatched: 6. There are 16 residues in the CDR3. The CDR3 is CASSLGLAGDSETQYF. The CDR3 nucleotides are TGTGCCAGCAGCTTAGGTCTAGCGGGAGATTCAGAGACCCAGTACTTC. The full variable domain, its missing parts supplied by reference TRBV7-2 and TRBJ2-5, is GAGVSQSPSNKVTEKGKDVELRCDPISGHTALYWYRQSLGQGLEFLIYFQGNSAPDKSGLPSDRFSAERTGGSVSTLTIQRTQQEDSAVYLCASSLGLAGDSETQYFGPGTRLLVL.

The chain recombines TRBV5-4 with TRBJ2-1; TRBD1 agrees at 9 bases. CDR3 length equals 16 residues. Germline V CDR1 and CDR2: SGHNT, YYREEE (reference sequence). V was clipped by 0 bases and J by 4 bases; unmatched bases: 5. Here the CDR3 DNA reads TGTGCCAGCAGCTTGGAATGGGACAGGGCTTACAATGAGCAGTTCTTC. Amino acid sequence: CASSLEWDRAYNEQFF.

V and J are TRBV5-4 and TRBJ1-1; 10 nucleotides line up with TRBD1. The germline CDR1 and CDR2 sequences are SGHNT and YYREEE (reference sequence). With V trimmed by 1 base and J by 4 bases, 13 bases remained unmatched. The CDR3 is made up of 18 amino acids. The CDR3 sequence is CASSLTPLDRGRGTEAFF. The DNA of the CDR3 is TGTGCCAGCAGCTTGACTCCCCTCGACAGGGGGCGCGGCACTGAAGCTTTCTTT.

This clone has only a few counts. The rearrangement joins TRBV5-4 to TRBJ2-2, with D unclear. The germline V and J ends were trimmed by 3 bases and 2 bases, with 17 bases remaining between them. Germline loops: CDR1 SGHNT, CDR2 YYREEE (reference sequence). This CDR3 spans 17 amino acids. The CDR3 DNA reads as TGTGCCAGCAGCTCCCTTCTTCATTCCTTTAACACCGGGGAGCTGTTTTTT. It encodes CASSSLLHSFNTGELFF.

This clone was counted only a few times. This chain links TRBV27 with TRBJ1-5, with unresolved D. Trimming stripped 6 bases from V and 0 bases from J, with 9 bases between. Germline lookup yields CDR1 MNHEY and CDR2 SMNVEV (reference sequence). This CDR3 has 14 residues. The CDR3 DNA sequence: TGTGCCAGCAGCCCGACTGTTAGCAATCAGCCCCAGCATTTT. Translating gives CASSPTVSNQPQHF.

This clone has only a few counts. The chain carries TRBV6-5 and TRBJ2-7, with a weak D call TRBD2 (5 bases). The germline gives CDR1 MNHEY, CDR2 SVGAGI. CDR3 length: 14 amino acids. V lost 7 bases and J 2 bases, leaving 15 bases between the germline ends. The CDR3 loop is CASTMGAGAYEQYF. The DNA for the CDR3 is TGTGCCAGCACCATGGGCGCCGGGGCCTACGAGCAGTACTTC.

V gene TRBV4-2 combines with J gene TRBJ2-3; no clear D. Per germline, CDR1 LGHNA and CDR2 YNFKEQ. This CDR3 is 12 amino acids long. V gave up 2 bases and J gave up 3 bases, with 3 bases separating them. Written as DNA, the CDR3 is TGTGCCAGCAGCCAAAAAACAGATACGCAGTATTTT. It translates to CASSQKTDTQYF.

J is TRBJ2-5 and V is TRBV7-8; D is ambiguous. The CDR3 sequence is 14 residues long. Germline V lookup: CDR1 SGHVS, CDR2 FQNEAQ. V was pared by 2 bases and J by 2 bases, with 9 bases between. The CDR3 DNA reads TGTGCCAGCAGCTTATCAGAGGTTCAAGAGACCCAGTACTTC. Translation: CASSLSEVQETQYF.

A few counts support this clone. The chain employs TRBV9 and TRBJ1-2, with a tentative D call TRBD1 (5 bases). V was shortened by 0 bases and J by 4 bases, with 10 bases between the two germline ends. Looked up from germline, CDR1 is SGDLS and CDR2 is YYNGEE. The CDR3 consists of 14 residues. CDR3 DNA: TGTGCCAGCAGCGTAGGGGACGGCACCTATGGCTACACCTTC. This encodes CASSVGDGTYGYTF. Looking up the rest from reference TRBV9 and TRBJ1-2 gives the full variable domain: DSGVTQTPKHLITATGQRVTLRCSPRSGDLSVYWYQQSLDQGLQFLIQYYNGEERAKGNILERFSAQQFPDLHSELNLSSLELGDSALYFCASSVGDGTYGYTFGSGTRLTVV.

This clone came up a few times. The J gene is TRBJ2-5, the V gene TRBV14; D gene unclear. V shed 1 base and J shed 7 bases, with 10 bases lying between them. Germline loops: CDR1 SGHDN, CDR2 FVKESK. The length of the CDR3 is 13 residues. The CDR3 reads CASSQGGVGTQYF. In DNA, the CDR3 is TGTGCCAGCAGCCAAGGCGGAGTCGGGACCCAGTACTTC.

This clone was seen a few times. The sample holds other DNA sequences that translate to the same CDR3. This chain uses TRBV7-2 with TRBJ2-1; 12 bases map to TRBD2. The trim removed 2 bases at V and 7 bases at J, leaving 3 bases unmatched. CDR1 SGHTA and CDR2 FQGNSA come from the germline V gene. CDR3 size: 15 residues. DNA for the CDR3: TGTGCCAGCAGCTTAACACTAGCGGGAGGAAATGAGCAGTTCTTC. This codes for CASSLTLAGGNEQFF.

In this sample, this clone turned up a few times. The chain combines TRBV18 with TRBJ2-3; 10 nucleotides align to TRBD2. With 3 bases clipped from V and 4 bases from J, the junction kept 7 bases outside the gene matches. The CDR3 has 16 amino acids. Germline values: CDR1 KGHSH, CDR2 LQKENI. The CDR3 loop reads CASSPKSGRGPDTQYF. CDR3 DNA sequence: TGTGCCAGCTCACCGAAGAGCGGGAGGGGTCCAGATACGCAGTATTTT.

The chain joins TRBV29-1 to TRBJ2-3; D unclear. Trimming pared 1 base from V and 1 base from J, leaving 9 bases between. CDR3 length: 14 amino acids. Germline CDR1 SQVTM, CDR2 ANQGSEA. The CDR3 protein is CSVEVGDGTDTQYF. CDR3 sequence (DNA): TGCAGCGTTGAAGTTGGAGATGGCACAGATACGCAGTATTTT.